This T cell receptor delta chain was recovered during a study of γδ T cells in repeated Plasmodium falciparum infection. Study details: The natural-infection arm compared Malian children under seasonal malaria with matched Australian children. Donors had four controlled P. falciparum NF54 infections over 644 days.

The J segment lost 0 bases and the V segment lost 4 bases, leaving 14 bases of the junction unmatched. The CDR3 extends over 18 amino acids. From germline, CDR1 is TSWWSYY and CDR2 QGS. About this clone: What it binds is unknown. The protein in TCRdb stems from a much larger clone and differs at residue 5 from this DNA's translation, likely a read error; here the protein is translated from the DNA.

TCRdb repeated clone calling on the multiplex PCR reads with CATT. The table lists tens of thousands of delta-chain clones, roughly 0.98% of them singletons, with just under 10% in the top ten. Gammadelta T cells were flow-sorted from PBMC into Vgamma9/Vdelta2+ and Vdelta2-negative populations for bulk analysis. Study results and caveats: The Malian cohort came from a small rural village of predominantly one ethnic group. Over time and infection, Vgamma9/Vdelta2+ repertoires remained highly stable and polyclonal.

Source material: gamma-delta T cells from blood. The sequence was collected from a pool of human donors (malaria-infected and uninfected, not separated). This rearrangement joins TRDV1 to TRDJ1; 7 bases match TRDD3. CDR3 nucleotide sequence: TGTGCTCTTGGGGTACTTCGCCCAATCTGGGGGTACACCGATAAACTCATCTTT. Encoded protein: CALGVLRPIWGYTDKLIF.